The 9 T cell receptor beta chains presented below share a single source sample, sequenced in a study of CD8 T cells in ankylosing spondylitis. TCRdb used MiXCR to reprocess the 5' RACE reads, holding one entry per CDR3 protein. Among hundreds of thousands of distinct CDR3 sequences listed, roughly 32% were seen once. The material sequenced was blood, either unsorted or a sorted T cell fraction (not recorded which). These receptors came from a male donor with ankylosing spondylitis or in good health (not recorded which).

The rearrangement joins TRBV10-3 to TRBJ2-2, with a weak D call TRBD2 (7 bases). Between the trimmed V and J ends, which lost 2 bases and 2 bases, there was a span of 9 bases. CDR1 and CDR2 from the germline V gene are ENHRY and SYGVKD. The CDR3 spans 15 residues. For the CDR3, the DNA is TGTGCCATCAGTGAGAGGGGGGGTAACACCGGGGAGCTGTTTTTT. Protein sequence: CAISERGGNTGELFF.

This clonotype was picked up a small number of times. The chain has TRBV7-9 and TRBJ2-1; perhaps TRBD1 as D (5 bases). The CDR3 consists of 15 residues. Trimming shortened V by 1 base and J by 2 bases, and 9 bases separated the two germline ends. CDR1 SEHNR and CDR2 FQNEAQ come from the germline V gene (reference sequence). In DNA form, the CDR3 reads TGTGCCAGCAGCTTAGAGACAGATGCCTACAATGAGCAGTTCTTC. Protein sequence: CASSLETDAYNEQFF.

J is TRBJ2-7 and V is TRBV29-1; D tentatively fits TRBD1 or TRBD2 (7 bases each). The germline gives CDR1 SQVTM, CDR2 ANQGSEA. The CDR3 extends over 14 amino acids. V was trimmed by 6 bases and J by 2 bases, leaving 17 bases between them. The CDR3 coding sequence is TGCAGCGTAGGGGGGGAGCAGGGGGCCTACGAGCAGTACTTC. Encoded protein: CSVGGEQGAYEQYF.

Of note for this clonotype: No DNA is shown, since the ends of the CDR3 on it are uncertain; the CDR3 is the one TCRdb lists. This chain uses TRBV12-3 or TRBV12-4 with TRBJ1-1. The CDR3 length equals 12 residues, ends included. The CDR3 here is CASSSSMTEAFF.

The chain joins TRBV3-1 to TRBJ2-7; no clear D gene. Germline assignment: CDR1 LGHDT and CDR2 YNNKEL (reference sequence). The CDR3 is 13 residues long. The V end was cut by 2 bases, the J end by 7 bases, with 12 bases between. As DNA, the CDR3 is TGTGCCAGCAGCCAAACCGGCCGGCGGGAGCAGTACTTC. This gives the protein CASSQTGRREQYF.

This rearrangement joins TRBV29-1 to TRBJ2-3, with D possibly TRBD2 on 6 matching bases. CDR3 size: 15 residues. In germline, CDR1 is SQVTM, CDR2 ANQGSEA. V was clipped by 4 bases and J by 4 bases, with 18 bases between them. In DNA form, the CDR3 reads TGCAGCGTTGTACCCGGGACTCTCCGGGCAGATACGCAGTATTTT. Translation gives CSVVPGTLRADTQYF.

This clonotype occurred a few times. V usage is TRBV27 and J usage is TRBJ2-1; D remains unclear. The V end was cut by 5 bases, the J end by 5 bases, with 13 bases between. The CDR3 is made up of 14 amino acids. The germline gives CDR1 MNHEY, CDR2 SMNVEV (reference sequence). CDR3 sequence: CASSPQDTHNEQFF. CDR3 nucleotides: TGTGCCAGCAGTCCTCAGGATACGCACAATGAGCAGTTCTTC.

This clonotype was recorded many times. The V call is TRBV27, the J call TRBJ2-7, with a tentative D call TRBD1 (5 bases). The CDR3 has 13 residues. CDR1 and CDR2 from the germline V gene are MNHEY and SMNVEV (reference sequence). The V end lost 5 bases, the J end lost 0 bases, and 8 bases lay between the germline ends. The chain's CDR3 is CASSPDSSYEQYF. The CDR3 region has the DNA TGTGCCAGCAGTCCCGACAGCTCCTACGAGCAGTACTTC.

This clonotype has just a few counts. The chain combines TRBV20-1 with TRBJ2-5; TRBD1 matches at 7 bases. The CDR3 consists of 13 residues. CDR1 and CDR2 from the germline V gene are DFQATT and SNEGSKA (reference sequence). J gave up 4 bases and V 5 bases, and 7 bases lay outside the gene matches. The CDR3 DNA reads TGCAGTGCTGCACGACAGGGTTTAGAGACCCAGTACTTC. Encoded protein: CSAARQGLETQYF.